This TCR beta chain was captured in a study of identical twins. MiXCR, applied by TCRdb to the 5' RACE reads, yields one record per CDR3 protein. The data contain 1.5 million to 2 million distinct CDR3 sequences, roughly a third of them singletons. The CDR3 has 16 residues. CDR1 is SGHDT, CDR2 YYEEEE, per germline. V lost 0 bases and J 4 bases, leaving 15 bases between the germline ends. The gene calls are TRBV5-6 and TRBJ2-3; TRBD2 is a possible D gene (6 bases). Sample: cord blood. This TCR was sampled from a newborn girl in good health. DNA for the CDR3: TGTGCCAGCAGCTTGGGGAGGGCCGGGGCACCAGATACGCAGTATTTT. Amino acid sequence: CASSLGRAGAPDTQYF.